The 10 T cell receptor beta chains presented below share a single source sample, sequenced in a study of human T cells and chemical hapten exposure. Unseparated into fractions, whole blood served as the source from which total RNA was extracted. In the library, unique molecular identifiers were attached to individual cDNA molecules. TCRdb passed the reads through MiXCR, listing each CDR3 protein once. Among fewer than 150,000 distinct CDR3 sequences listed, less than 10% were seen once. The sequenced sample was whole blood. These receptors originate from a human donor in good health. Some clones in this sample may be carry-over from other donors' samples.

The chain links TRBV7-9 to TRBJ2-2; 9 nucleotides match TRBD1. The V gene end was trimmed by 5 bases and the J gene end by 2 bases; junction bases not matched to a gene: 9. The CDR3 sequence is 17 residues long. Germline V gives CDR1 SEHNR, CDR2 FQNEAQ (reference sequence). The CDR3: CASSPEGTGGNTGELFF. Written as DNA, the CDR3 is TGTGCCAGCAGCCCCGAGGGAACAGGGGGCAACACCGGGGAGCTGTTTTTT.

At least ten counts were recorded for this clonotype. The chain combines TRBV12-3 or TRBV12-4 with TRBJ2-5; 7 bases line up with TRBD1. This CDR3 has 13 residues. V shed 7 bases, J shed 4 bases, and the junction held 6 bases outside the gene matches. CDR3 region: CASTRQGIETQYF. The DNA of the CDR3 is TGTGCCAGCACCAGACAGGGAATAGAGACCCAGTACTTC.

Ten or more counts support this clonotype. The V call is TRBV20-1, the J call TRBJ2-3, with D possibly matching TRBD2 (5 bases). Germline loops: CDR1 DFQATT, CDR2 SNEGSKA (reference sequence). V dropped 3 bases and J dropped 2 bases, with 12 bases sitting between them. The CDR3 loop spans 14 amino acids. The CDR3 DNA is TGCAGTGCTAGGGCGGGTGCCCCCACAGATACGCAGTATTTT. Protein sequence: CSARAGAPTDTQYF.

This clonotype was detected a few times. The gene calls are TRBV29-1 and TRBJ2-7; D is possibly TRBD2 (6 bases). The CDR3 runs to 14 residues. Deletions cut 5 bases from V and 2 bases from J, with 16 bases between. Germline assignment: CDR1 SQVTM and CDR2 ANQGSEA. In DNA, the CDR3 is TGCAGCGTTCTCCCCTGGAGGGATGCCTACGAGCAGTACTTC. Its protein product is CSVLPWRDAYEQYF.

The V call is TRBV29-1, the J call TRBJ2-1, with 14 bases that match TRBD2. V lost 7 bases and J lost 4; bases outside the gene matches: 3. Looked up from germline, CDR1 is SQVTM and CDR2 is ANQGSEA. The CDR3 contains 14 residues. CDR3 loop: CSGTSGGLYNEQFF. The CDR3 bases are TGCAGCGGGACTAGCGGGGGGTTATACAATGAGCAGTTCTTC.

This clonotype was seen just once. A single base separates this from a much larger clone, so it may be a read error. The V call is TRBV6-5, the J call TRBJ1-1; TRBD1 might be the D (6 bases). Germline V gives CDR1 MNHEY, CDR2 SVGAGI. The CDR3 runs to 14 residues. V shed 2 bases and J shed 2 bases, with 9 bases lying between them. This chain's CDR3 is CASSYGTFNTEAFF. For the CDR3, the DNA is TGTGCCAGCAGTTACGGGACATTTAACACTGAAGCTTTCTTT.

V usage is TRBV7-2 and J usage is TRBJ2-1; 10 nucleotides line up with TRBD2. The trim removed 5 bases at V and 8 bases at J, leaving 12 bases unmatched. Germline V gene sequence: CDR1 SGHTA, CDR2 FQGNSA. This CDR3 comprises 16 residues. CDR3 loop: CASSPGRSSGSYEQFF. The CDR3 region has the DNA TGTGCCAGCAGCCCCGGAAGGTCTAGCGGGAGTTATGAGCAGTTCTTC.

This clonotype was detected only a few times. Germline is not matched at one junction end, which may reflect a read error. The chain couples TRBV6-1 to TRBJ2-5; unclear D gene. CDR3 size: 13 residues. Germline CDR1 MNHNS, CDR2 SASEGT. In DNA, the CDR3 is TGTGCCAGCAGCGAAGGACCGGGAGAGACCCAGTACTTC. It encodes CASSEGPGETQYF.

This clonotype was counted ten times or more. This rearrangement joins TRBV27 to TRBJ2-3; perhaps D is TRBD1 or TRBD2 (5 bases each). Germline V gene data show CDR1 as MNHEY and CDR2 as SMNVEV (reference sequence). Trimming removed 2 bases from V and 2 bases from J, with 14 bases in between. The length of the CDR3 is 16 residues. In nucleotides, the CDR3 is TGTGCCAGCAGTTTAGGGACCGTTTCCTTCACAGATACGCAGTATTTT. This encodes CASSLGTVSFTDTQYF.

This clonotype was observed a handful of times. The DNA of the CDR3 is TGTGCCAGCAGCGTAGAGGAGAACACCTCTAACTATGGCTACACCTTC. It codes for CASSVEENTSNYGYTF. The chain carries TRBV9 and TRBJ1-2; D uncertain. The CDR3 is made up of 16 amino acids. Germline V lookup: CDR1 SGDLS, CDR2 YYNGEE. V was pared by 0 bases and J by 0 bases, with 12 bases between.